The 20 T cell receptor beta chains listed next were all sequenced from one sample in a study of cytomegalovirus exposure and HLA in healthy donors. This PCR relied on a set of 60 Vbeta primers and 13 Jbeta primers. Profiled with immunoSEQ multiplex PCR; TCRdb holds only in-frame clones, not every one. The sample records about 110,000 clones, 70% to 90% being singletons. The specimen sequenced was PBMCs. The receptors were gathered from a man in his forties in good health and CMV-seronegative.

The rearrangement uses TRBV19 and TRBJ2-7; D might be TRBD1 (5 bases). Germline CDR1 is LNHDA and CDR2 is SQIVND (reference sequence). Trimming removed 0 bases from V and 5 bases from J, with 11 bases in between. The CDR3 has 14 amino acids. CDR3 residues: CASSIEVGRNEQYF. CDR3 sequence (DNA): TGTGCCAGTAGTATAGAGGTGGGGCGAAACGAGCAGTACTTC.

This chain joins TRBV7-6 and TRBJ1-5; possible D gene TRBD1, 6 bases. Trimming removed 5 bases at V and 5 bases at J, with 16 bases between. Per germline, CDR1 SGHVS and CDR2 FNYEAQ. The CDR3 is 15 residues long. The CDR3 protein is CASSPHTGGDQPQHF. CDR3 nucleotides: TGTGCCAGCAGCCCCCACACGGGGGGCGATCAGCCCCAGCATTTT.

This sequence joins TRBV27 and TRBJ2-7; a weak D match, TRBD2 (5 bases). Germline CDR1 MNHEY, CDR2 SMNVEV (reference sequence). The CDR3 contains 13 residues. V was cut by 3 bases and J by 4 bases, with 10 bases left in between. The CDR3 spells CASSFGVSYEQYF. CDR3 nucleotides: TGTGCCAGCAGTTTCGGGGTATCGTACGAGCAGTACTTC.

This chain joins TRBV7-2 and TRBJ2-5, with no clear D. The CDR3 totals 13 residues. CDR1 and CDR2 from the germline V gene are SGHTA and FQGNSA. Deletions cut 5 bases from V and 5 bases from J, with 12 bases between. CDR3 sequence (DNA): TGTGCCAGCAGCGAAGAATGGGCTGAGACCCAGTACTTC. Translating it yields CASSEEWAETQYF.

The V call is TRBV5-1, the J call TRBJ1-1, with 12 bases matching TRBD1. In germline, CDR1 is SGHRS, CDR2 YFSETQ. CDR3 length: 16 amino acids. J gave up 4 bases and V 5 bases, and 9 bases lay outside the gene matches. CDR3 region: CASRLPGQGAGTEAFF. CDR3 in DNA: TGCGCCAGCAGGCTGCCGGGACAGGGGGCTGGCACTGAAGCTTTCTTT.

The chain combines TRBV30 with TRBJ1-1; TRBD1 is a possible D gene (5 bases). The V end was cut by 1 base, the J end by 5 bases, with 11 bases between. CDR1 GTSNPN and CDR2 SVGIG come from the germline V gene (reference sequence). The CDR3 consists of 13 residues. The CDR3 coding sequence is TGTGCCTGGAGTGGCGGGGGGTTTACTGAAGCTTTCTTT. Translated: CAWSGGGFTEAFF.

This sequence joins TRBV30 and TRBJ2-7; D may be TRBD2 (7 bases). V was shortened by 0 bases and J by 6 bases, with 18 bases between the two germline ends. The germline gives CDR1 GTSNPN, CDR2 SVGIG (reference sequence). This CDR3 has 15 residues. CDR3 nucleotide sequence: TGTGCCTGGAGTGTAAGGGGGGGCATTCGGCTCGAGCAGTACTTC. This gives the protein CAWSVRGGIRLEQYF. The full variable domain, completed using reference TRBV30 and TRBJ2-7, is SQTIHQWPATLVQPVGSPLSLECTVEGTSNPNLYWYRQAAGRGLQLLFYSVGIGQISSEVPQNLSASRPQDRQFILSSKKLLLSDSGFYLCAWSVRGGIRLEQYFGPGTRLTVT.

This clone showed up just a few times. The J gene is TRBJ2-1, the V gene TRBV12-5, with a tentative D call TRBD2 (6 bases). V gave up 6 bases and J gave up 6 bases, with 12 bases separating them. This CDR3 is 13 amino acids long. Germline V CDR1 and CDR2: LGHNT, FRNRAP. The DNA of the CDR3 is TGTGCTAGTGGAACACTAGCATCCAATGAGCAGTTCTTC. This translates into CASGTLASNEQFF.

Details on this clone: A junction end diverges from the germline sequence, so it may reflect a read error. The V and J genes are TRBV5-1 and TRBJ1-1, with D tentatively TRBD1 (6 bases). There are 15 residues in the CDR3. CDR1 and CDR2 (germline): SGHRS, YFSETQ. The CDR3 is CAISLAGQLNTEAFF. In DNA form, the CDR3 reads TGCGCCATCAGCTTGGCCGGACAGCTTAACACTGAAGCTTTCTTT.

The sample holds one count of this clone. V and J are TRBV9 and TRBJ2-1; maybe TRBD1 (6 bases). CDR1 SGDLS and CDR2 YYNGEE come from the germline V gene. This CDR3 is 16 amino acids long. The ends were cut back, 0 bases at V and 9 bases at J, with 19 bases in the middle. For the CDR3, the DNA is TGTGCCAGCAGCGTAGATCAGGGGACACTCCTAGGTGAGCAGTTCTTC. This codes for CASSVDQGTLLGEQFF.

The rearrangement links TRBV5-1 to TRBJ2-2, with D perhaps matching TRBD1 (6 bases). The CDR3 length is 15 residues. V was trimmed by 4 bases and J by 1 base, leaving 11 bases between them. Germline CDR1 and CDR2: SGHRS and YFSETQ. The CDR3, as DNA: TGCGCCAGCAGCACCGGGACACTGAACACCGGGGAGCTGTTTTTT. Translated: CASSTGTLNTGELFF. The variable domain in full, with the rest retrieved from reference TRBV5-1 and TRBJ2-2, is KAGVTQTPRYLIKTRGQQVTLSCSPISGHRSVSWYQQTPGQGLQFLFEYFSETQRNKGNFPGRFSGRQFSNSRSEMNVSTLELGDSALYLCASSTGTLNTGELFFGEGSRLTVL.

The chain is built from TRBV7-9 and TRBJ1-4; 9 positions agree with TRBD1. Trimming removed 5 bases from V and 8 bases from J; junction bases left unmatched: 6. CDR1 is SEHNR, CDR2 FQNEAQ, per germline (reference sequence). This CDR3 is 14 amino acids long. CDR3 loop: CASSPGDRDEKLFF. The CDR3 nucleotides read TGTGCCAGCAGCCCCGGGGACAGGGACGAAAAACTGTTTTTT. Full variable domain (remainder filled in from reference TRBV7-9 and TRBJ1-4): DTGVSQNPRHKITKRGQNVTFRCDPISEHNRLYWYRQTLGQGPEFLTYFQNEAQLEKSRLLSDRFSAERPKGSFSTLEIQRTEQGDSAMYLCASSPGDRDEKLFFGSGTQLSVL.

The CDR3 here is CASSVVGGDEQYF. The DNA for the CDR3 is TGTGCCAGCAGCGTAGTCGGAGGGGACGAGCAGTACTTC. This rearrangement joins TRBV9 to TRBJ2-7; a weak D match, TRBD2 (6 bases). Trimming removed 0 bases at V and 5 bases at J, with 9 bases between. Germline assignment: CDR1 SGDLS and CDR2 YYNGEE. CDR3 length: 13 residues. Combining the CDR3 with reference TRBV9 and TRBJ2-7 gives the whole variable domain DSGVTQTPKHLITATGQRVTLRCSPRSGDLSVYWYQQSLDQGLQFLIQYYNGEERAKGNILERFSAQQFPDLHSELNLSSLELGDSALYFCASSVVGGDEQYFGPGTRLTVT.

This rearrangement joins TRBV6-5 to TRBJ2-1, with 10 bases matching TRBD2. The trim removed 7 bases at V and 4 bases at J, leaving 7 bases unmatched. The CDR3 runs to 15 residues. From germline, CDR1 is MNHEY and CDR2 SVGAGI. The CDR3 here is CASTETLAGYNEQFF. DNA of the CDR3: TGTGCCAGCACCGAAACACTAGCGGGGTACAATGAGCAGTTCTTC.

The gene calls are TRBV29-1 and TRBJ1-1; D might be TRBD1 (5 bases). CDR3 length: 13 residues. Germline loops: CDR1 SQVTM, CDR2 ANQGSEA. V gave up 3 bases and J gave up 0 bases, with 8 bases separating them. The CDR3 spells CSVEGLMNTEAFF. CDR3 DNA sequence: TGCAGCGTTGAGGGACTCATGAACACTGAAGCTTTCTTT.

The chain combines TRBV28 with TRBJ1-4; no reliable D call. Germline CDR1 MDHEN, CDR2 SYDVKM. V shed 5 bases and J shed 8 bases, with 15 bases lying between them. This CDR3 contains 14 residues. CDR3 protein: CASSPPAGREKLFF. The CDR3 DNA follows: TGTGCCAGCAGTCCCCCGGCCGGGAGAGAAAAACTGTTTTTT. The variable domain in full, completed from reference TRBV28 and TRBJ1-4, reads DVKVTQSSRYLVKRTGEKVFLECVQDMDHENMFWYRQDPGLGLRLIYFSYDVKMKEKGDIPEGYSVSREKKERFSLILESASTNQTSMYLCASSPPAGREKLFFGSGTQLSVL.

CDR3 region: CASSLDPPGGADYGYTF. The CDR3 coding sequence is TGCGCCAGCAGCTTGGACCCCCCGGGGGGCGCCGACTATGGCTACACCTTC. The V call is TRBV5-1, the J call TRBJ1-2, with D possibly being TRBD1 (6 bases). CDR1 and CDR2 (germline): SGHRS, YFSETQ. The V and J ends lost 0 bases and 3 bases respectively, with 18 bases between them. This CDR3 region has 17 residues.

The chain uses TRBV7-2 and TRBJ2-2; D may be TRBD1 (6 bases). The V gene lost 6 bases and the J gene lost 4 bases, with 18 bases spanning the gap. Germline V gene data show CDR1 as SGHTA and CDR2 as FQGNSA. This CDR3 is built from 16 residues. CDR3 protein: CASSSDRWSITGELFF. The CDR3 coding sequence is TGTGCCAGCAGTTCCGACAGGTGGAGTATCACCGGGGAGCTGTTTTTT.

This chain connects TRBV6-1 to TRBJ1-6, with D unclear. The CDR3 sequence is 12 residues long. Germline-derived CDR1 and CDR2 are MNHNS and SASEGT. V lost 4 bases and J 6 bases, leaving 4 bases between the germline ends. CDR3 in DNA: TGTGCCAGCAGTGTACTTAATTCACCCCTCCACTTT. It specifies CASSVLNSPLHF.

CDR3 DNA: TGCGCCAGCAGTGGGGGGGGGACGACTGGAAACACCATATATTTT. As protein: CASSGGGTTGNTIYF. V is TRBV5-1 and J is TRBJ1-3; D possibly corresponds to TRBD1 (5 bases). The CDR3 runs 15 residues. CDR1 SGHRS and CDR2 YFSETQ come from the germline V gene. V was cut by 5 bases and J by 2 bases, with 14 bases left in between. The full variable domain, completed using reference TRBV5-1 and TRBJ1-3, is KAGVTQTPRYLIKTRGQQVTLSCSPISGHRSVSWYQQTPGQGLQFLFEYFSETQRNKGNFPGRFSGRQFSNSRSEMNVSTLELGDSALYLCASSGGGTTGNTIYFGEGSWLTVV.